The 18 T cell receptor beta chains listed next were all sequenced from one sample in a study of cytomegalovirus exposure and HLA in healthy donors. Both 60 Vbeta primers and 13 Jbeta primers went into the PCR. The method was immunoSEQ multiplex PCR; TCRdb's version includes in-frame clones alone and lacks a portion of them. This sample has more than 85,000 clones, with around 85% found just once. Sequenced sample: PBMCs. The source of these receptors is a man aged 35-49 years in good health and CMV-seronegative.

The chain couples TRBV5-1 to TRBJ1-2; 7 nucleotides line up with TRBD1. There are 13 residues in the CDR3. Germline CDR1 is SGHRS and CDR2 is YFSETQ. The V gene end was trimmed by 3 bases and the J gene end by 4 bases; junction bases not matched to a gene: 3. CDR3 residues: CASSSGTAYGYTF. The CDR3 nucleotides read TGCGCCAGCAGCTCAGGGACAGCCTATGGCTACACCTTC.

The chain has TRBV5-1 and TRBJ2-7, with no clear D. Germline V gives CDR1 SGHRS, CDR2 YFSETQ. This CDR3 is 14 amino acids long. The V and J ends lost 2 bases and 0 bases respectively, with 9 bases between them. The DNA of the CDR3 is TGCGCCAGCAGCTTCGGCGGAAGCTCCTACGAGCAGTACTTC. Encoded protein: CASSFGGSSYEQYF.

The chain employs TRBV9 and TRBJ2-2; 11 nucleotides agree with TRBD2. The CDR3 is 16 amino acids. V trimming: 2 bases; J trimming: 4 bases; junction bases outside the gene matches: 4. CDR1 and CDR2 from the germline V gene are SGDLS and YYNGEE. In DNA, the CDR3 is TGTGCCAGCAGCGTCTCTAGCGGGGGGATCACCGGGGAGCTGTTTTTT. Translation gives CASSVSSGGITGELFF.

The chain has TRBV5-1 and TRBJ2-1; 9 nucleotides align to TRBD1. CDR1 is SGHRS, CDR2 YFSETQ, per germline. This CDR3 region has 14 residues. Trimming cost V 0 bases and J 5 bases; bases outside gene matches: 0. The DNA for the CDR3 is TGCGCCAGCAGCTTGGGGGACAGGGACAATGAGCAGTTCTTC. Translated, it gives CASSLGDRDNEQFF.

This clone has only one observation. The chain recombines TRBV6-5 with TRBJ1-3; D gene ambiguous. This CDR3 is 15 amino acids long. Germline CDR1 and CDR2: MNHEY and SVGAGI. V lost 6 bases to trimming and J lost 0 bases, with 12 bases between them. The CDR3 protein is CASRLGSNSGNTIYF. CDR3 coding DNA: TGTGCCAGCAGGCTGGGCTCAAACTCTGGAAACACCATATATTTT.

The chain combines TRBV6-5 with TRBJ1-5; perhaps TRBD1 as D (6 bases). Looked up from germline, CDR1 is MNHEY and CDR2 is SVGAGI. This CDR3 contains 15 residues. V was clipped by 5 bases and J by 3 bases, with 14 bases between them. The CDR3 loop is CASSSSTGPNQPQHF. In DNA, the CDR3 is TGTGCCAGCAGTAGCTCGACAGGACCCAATCAGCCCCAGCATTTT.

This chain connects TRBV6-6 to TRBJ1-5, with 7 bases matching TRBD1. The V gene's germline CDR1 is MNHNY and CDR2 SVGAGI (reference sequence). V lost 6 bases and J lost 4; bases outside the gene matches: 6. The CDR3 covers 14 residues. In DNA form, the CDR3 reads TGTGCCAGCAGCGACGCAGGGGGTAATCAGCCCCAGCATTTT. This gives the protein CASSDAGGNQPQHF.

The DNA of the CDR3 is TGTGCCAGCATCTCCACCGCAGGGGCTCAGGGGGCCTATGGCTACACCTTC. It specifies CASISTAGAQGAYGYTF. This rearrangement joins TRBV2 to TRBJ1-2; 8 positions agree with TRBD1. V lost 7 bases and J lost 4; bases outside the gene matches: 17. Germline V gives CDR1 SNHLY, CDR2 FYNNEI. CDR3 size: 17 residues.

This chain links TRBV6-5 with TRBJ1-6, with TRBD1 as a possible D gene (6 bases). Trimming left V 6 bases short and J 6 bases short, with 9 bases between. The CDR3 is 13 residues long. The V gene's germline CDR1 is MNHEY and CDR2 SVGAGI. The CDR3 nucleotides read TGTGCCAGCAGGGGCAGGGGTAATTCACCCCTCCACTTT. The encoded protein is CASRGRGNSPLHF.

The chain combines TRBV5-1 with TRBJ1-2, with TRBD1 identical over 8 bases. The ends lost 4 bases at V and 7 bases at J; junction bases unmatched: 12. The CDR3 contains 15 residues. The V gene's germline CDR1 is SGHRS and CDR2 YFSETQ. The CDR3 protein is CASSLEGQALGGYTF. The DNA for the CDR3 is TGCGCCAGCAGCCTGGAGGGACAGGCCCTCGGTGGCTACACCTTC.

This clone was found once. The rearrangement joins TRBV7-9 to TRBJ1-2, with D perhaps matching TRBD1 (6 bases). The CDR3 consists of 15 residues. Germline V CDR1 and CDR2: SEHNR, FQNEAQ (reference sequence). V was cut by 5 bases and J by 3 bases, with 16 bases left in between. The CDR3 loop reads CASSTLDSSDYGYTF. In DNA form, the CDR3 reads TGTGCCAGCAGCACCTTGGACAGTTCTGACTATGGCTACACCTTC.

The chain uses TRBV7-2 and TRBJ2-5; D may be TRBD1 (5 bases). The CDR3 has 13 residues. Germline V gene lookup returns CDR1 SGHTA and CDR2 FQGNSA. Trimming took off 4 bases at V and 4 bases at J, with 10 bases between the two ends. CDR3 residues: CASSSQGIETQYF. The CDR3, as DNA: TGTGCCAGCAGCTCCCAGGGAATAGAGACCCAGTACTTC.

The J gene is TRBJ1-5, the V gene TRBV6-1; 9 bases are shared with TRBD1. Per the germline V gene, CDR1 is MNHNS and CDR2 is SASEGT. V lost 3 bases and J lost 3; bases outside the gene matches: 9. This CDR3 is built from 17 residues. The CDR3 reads CASSDPMDRGLNQPQHF. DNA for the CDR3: TGTGCCAGCAGTGACCCCATGGACAGGGGCCTCAATCAGCCCCAGCATTTT.

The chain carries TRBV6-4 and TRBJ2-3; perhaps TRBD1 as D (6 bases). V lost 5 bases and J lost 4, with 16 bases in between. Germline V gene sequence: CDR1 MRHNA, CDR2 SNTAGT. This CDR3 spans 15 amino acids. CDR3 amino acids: CASSLSGVHPDTQYF. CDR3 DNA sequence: TGTGCCAGCAGTCTCTCAGGGGTTCATCCAGATACGCAGTATTTT.

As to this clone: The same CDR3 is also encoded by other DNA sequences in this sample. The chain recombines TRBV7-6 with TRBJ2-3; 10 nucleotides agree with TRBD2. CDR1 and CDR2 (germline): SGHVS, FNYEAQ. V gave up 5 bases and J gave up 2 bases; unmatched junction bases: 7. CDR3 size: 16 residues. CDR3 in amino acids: CASSPLAGATTDTQYF. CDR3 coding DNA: TGTGCCAGCAGCCCGCTAGCGGGGGCCACCACAGATACGCAGTATTTT. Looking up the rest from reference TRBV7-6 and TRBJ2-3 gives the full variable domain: GAGVSQSPRYKVTKRGQDVALRCDPISGHVSLYWYRQALGQGPEFLTYFNYEAQQDKSGLPNDRFSAERPEGSISTLTIQRTEQRDSAMYRCASSPLAGATTDTQYFGPGTRLTVL.

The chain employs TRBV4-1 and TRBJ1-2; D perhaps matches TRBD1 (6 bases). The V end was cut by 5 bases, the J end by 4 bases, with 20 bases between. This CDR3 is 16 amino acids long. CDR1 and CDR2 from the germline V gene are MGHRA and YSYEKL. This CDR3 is CASSALQGREFYGYTF. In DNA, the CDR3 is TGCGCCAGCAGCGCCCTACAGGGACGGGAATTCTATGGCTACACCTTC.

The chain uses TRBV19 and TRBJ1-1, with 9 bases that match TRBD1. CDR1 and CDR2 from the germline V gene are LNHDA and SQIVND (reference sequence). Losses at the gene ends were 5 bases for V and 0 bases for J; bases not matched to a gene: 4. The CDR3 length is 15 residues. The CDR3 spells CASSPDRGMNTEAFF. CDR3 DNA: TGTGCCAGTAGTCCGGACAGGGGAATGAACACTGAAGCTTTCTTT.

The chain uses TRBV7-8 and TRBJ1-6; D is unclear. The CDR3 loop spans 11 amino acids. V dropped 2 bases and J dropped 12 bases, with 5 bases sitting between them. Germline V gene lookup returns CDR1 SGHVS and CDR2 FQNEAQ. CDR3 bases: TGTGCCAGCAGCTTATACGGACCCCTCCACTTT. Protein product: CASSLYGPLHF.